The sequence of this T cell receptor beta chain was determined in a study of CD8+ T cells in alopecia areata. Of note for this clone: Its antigen remains unknown.

Extracted from the samples, RNA was reverse transcribed into cDNA to serve as the sequencing template. Using immunoSEQ multiplex PCR, the repertoire was profiled, and TCRdb retains in-frame clones only, with some absent. This table holds about 4,300 clones, 69% found once. Study-wide findings and caveats: Scalp specimens additionally yield sequences from normal skin's resident alphabeta T cells.

Treatment in this sample: oral pan-JAK inhibitor, 5-10 mg twice daily. Alopecia areata patients gave lesional scalp punch biopsies and peripheral blood samples. The TCR comes from a human donor with alopecia areata. The sample was skin, taken at week 24, from a patient treated with tofacitinib.

The CDR3 DNA follows: TGTGCCAGTAGGCCGGGACAGGGGGCCTACGAGCAGTACTTC. Encoded protein: CASRPGQGAYEQYF. The chain is built from TRBV19 and TRBJ2-7, with TRBD1 identical over 11 bases. J gave up 2 bases and V 6 bases, and 3 bases lay outside the gene matches. Germline CDR1 reads LNHDA; CDR2 reads SQIVND (reference sequence). This CDR3 is 14 amino acids long.